This TCR beta chain comes out of a study of patients and donors after allogeneic stem cell transplantation. Each CDR3 protein gets one entry after TCRdb re-called the RT-PCR reads with MiXCR. The sample consists of about 31,000 distinct CDR3 sequences, about 6.5% of them appearing once. This clonotype has at least ten counts. Sequencing used blood, either unsorted or a sorted T cell fraction (not recorded which). The source is a human donor who was either an allogeneic HSCT recipient or a stem cell or donor lymphocyte infusion donor (not recorded which). It is not recorded whose cells these are; they may come from a transplant donor.

CDR3 protein: CASSAPTGGGREKLFF. DNA for the CDR3: TGTGCCAGCAGTGCGCCTACAGGGGGCGGGAGGGAAAAACTGTTTTTT. J is TRBJ1-4 and V is TRBV28, with 9 bases matching TRBD1. This CDR3 has 16 amino acids. Germline V lookup: CDR1 MDHEN, CDR2 SYDVKM. After removal of 5 bases from V and 8 bases from J, the junction contained 12 bases not matched to a gene.